These 14 T cell receptor beta chains originate from one sample sequenced in a study of CD8 T cells in ankylosing spondylitis. TCRdb fed the 5' RACE reads into MiXCR, producing one record per CDR3 protein. The repertoire holds under 250,000 distinct CDR3 sequences, with more than 25% as singletons. Sequences were obtained from blood, either unsorted or a sorted T cell fraction (not recorded which). The receptor source for this set is a male donor with ankylosing spondylitis or in good health (not recorded which).

The rearrangement uses TRBV24-1 and TRBJ2-1; D remains unclear. The CDR3 has 15 amino acids. Germline assignment: CDR1 KGHDR and CDR2 SFDVKD. Trimming pared 3 bases from V and 5 bases from J, leaving 13 bases between. CDR3 protein: CATSDIQTTNNEQFF. The CDR3 coding sequence is TGTGCCACCAGTGATATACAGACAACCAACAATGAGCAGTTCTTC.

The chain joins TRBV20-1 to TRBJ1-1; D may be TRBD1 (5 bases). This CDR3 comprises 15 residues. The germline V gene encodes CDR1 DFQATT and CDR2 SNEGSKA (reference sequence). The V end lost 6 bases, the J end lost 1 base, and 18 bases lay between the germline ends. The CDR3 DNA is TGCAGTGCGGCCATAACTGGACACCAGAACACTGAAGCTTTCTTT. Protein: CSAAITGHQNTEAFF.

The chain employs TRBV7-8 and TRBJ1-3; the D is unclear. This CDR3 contains 14 residues. The V end was cut by 1 base, the J end by 0 bases, with 4 bases between. Germline V lookup: CDR1 SGHVS, CDR2 FQNEAQ. CDR3 protein: CASSLDSSGNTIYF. The CDR3 nucleotides are TGTGCCAGCAGCTTAGACAGCTCTGGAAACACCATATATTTT.

The chain couples TRBV20-1 to TRBJ1-3; maybe TRBD1 (5 bases). The CDR3 extends over 15 amino acids. Germline assignment: CDR1 DFQATT and CDR2 SNEGSKA (reference sequence). V lost 0 bases and J 3 bases, leaving 12 bases between the germline ends. The CDR3 sequence: CSARDRGGDGNTIYF. CDR3 in DNA: TGCAGTGCTAGAGATCGTGGGGGAGATGGAAACACCATATATTTT.

V usage is TRBV29-1 and J usage is TRBJ2-7, with D hard to call. The CDR3 covers 12 residues. V was trimmed by 3 bases and J by 0 bases, leaving 6 bases between them. Germline values: CDR1 SQVTM, CDR2 ANQGSEA. The CDR3 coding sequence is TGCAGCGTTGAGACGAGCTCCTACGAGCAGTACTTC. The encoded protein is CSVETSSYEQYF.

Only a few counts were recorded for this clonotype. The chain carries TRBV29-1 and TRBJ2-3; D assignment may be TRBD1 or TRBD2 (5 bases each). The V gene lost 7 bases and the J gene lost 0 bases, with 11 bases spanning the gap. CDR3 size: 13 residues. CDR1 and CDR2 (germline): SQVTM, ANQGSEA. The CDR3 reads CSGGDSSTDTQYF. CDR3 sequence (DNA): TGCAGCGGGGGAGACAGTAGCACAGATACGCAGTATTTT.

The table lists this clonotype with a few counts. This sequence joins TRBV5-6 and TRBJ2-7, with a weak D call TRBD2 (6 bases). This CDR3 contains 12 residues. Trimming removed 3 bases at V and 3 bases at J, with 7 bases between. Germline V gene lookup returns CDR1 SGHDT and CDR2 YYEEEE. The CDR3 loop reads CASSWGDYEQYF. In DNA, the CDR3 is TGTGCCAGCAGCTGGGGGGACTACGAGCAGTACTTC. The whole variable domain, filled in from reference TRBV5-6 and TRBJ2-7, reads DAGVTQSPTHLIKTRGQQVTLRCSPKSGHDTVSWYQQALGQGPQFIFQYYEEEERQRGNFPDRFSGHQFPNYSSELNVNALLLGDSALYLCASSWGDYEQYFGPGTRLTVT.

The chain employs TRBV5-6 and TRBJ2-3, with TRBD2 matching over 8 bases. Losses at the gene ends were 1 base for V and 6 bases for J; bases not matched to a gene: 13. The germline gives CDR1 SGHDT, CDR2 YYEEEE. The CDR3 covers 17 residues. CDR3 DNA: TGTGCCAGCAGCTTGTCTCCAGCGGGGGTCTCATACGATACGCAGTATTTT. Translating it yields CASSLSPAGVSYDTQYF.

The chain joins TRBV3-1 to TRBJ2-1, with a possible D match to TRBD2 (7 bases). CDR1 LGHDT and CDR2 YNNKEL come from the germline V gene (reference sequence). CDR3 size: 14 residues. V shed 5 bases and J shed 9 bases, with 17 bases lying between them. CDR3 residues: CASSAGVGAVEQFF. CDR3 DNA sequence: TGTGCCAGCAGCGCGGGGGTGGGGGCCGTTGAGCAGTTCTTC.

The chain links TRBV27 to TRBJ2-7, with a weak D call TRBD2 (5 bases). V dropped 1 base and J dropped 4 bases, with 11 bases sitting between them. Germline CDR1 and CDR2: MNHEY and SMNVEV (reference sequence). The CDR3 extends over 14 amino acids. The CDR3 sequence is CASSLYGPGYEQYF. DNA of the CDR3: TGTGCCAGCAGTTTATATGGCCCGGGGTACGAGCAGTACTTC.

With respect to this clonotype: A much larger clone lies a single base off, so this may be a read error. This sequence joins TRBV29-1 and TRBJ2-5; TRBD2 matches at 8 bases. The length of the CDR3 is 12 residues. Germline V gene lookup returns CDR1 SQVTM and CDR2 ANQGSEA. Trimming took 6 bases from V and 4 from J; bases not matched to a gene: 4. The CDR3 spells CSVRTSLETQYF. The DNA of the CDR3 is TGCAGCGTGCGGACTAGCCTAGAGACCCAGTACTTC.

The gene calls are TRBV5-1 and TRBJ2-4; D is undetermined. This CDR3 region has 16 residues. Trimming took 1 base from V and 1 from J, leaving 12 bases between them. Germline CDR1 SGHRS, CDR2 YFSETQ. CDR3 amino acids: CASSLLSYGAKNIQYF. For the CDR3, the DNA is TGCGCCAGCAGCTTGTTGTCATATGGGGCCAAAAACATTCAGTACTTC.

This chain joins TRBV7-8 and TRBJ2-7, with D unresolved. The V gene's germline CDR1 is SGHVS and CDR2 FQNEAQ. The ends were cut back, 8 bases at V and 6 bases at J, with 14 bases in the middle. The CDR3 runs 12 residues. The CDR3 protein is CASGNRVGEQYF. The CDR3 region has the DNA TGTGCCAGCGGGAATAGGGTGGGCGAGCAGTACTTC.

Remarks on this clonotype: At one boundary the junction diverges from the germline segment, which might be a read error. The chain joins TRBV12-3 or TRBV12-4 to TRBJ2-1; 7 nucleotides match TRBD2. The CDR3 sequence is 17 residues long. This CDR3 is CDSSLGNSGEALDEQFF. The DNA of the CDR3 is TGTGACAGCAGTTTAGGAAACAGCGGGGAGGCATTGGATGAGCAGTTCTTC.